This TCR beta chain originates from a study of blood T cells in healthy people across ages. Germline assignment: CDR1 SGDLS and CDR2 YYNGEE. This CDR3 is built from 16 residues. J was trimmed by 2 bases and V by 0 bases; bases with no gene match: 6. A J-beta primer mix and a sample-barcoded 5' primer were used in a second PCR of about 7 to 12 cycles. TCRdb itself ran the 5' RACE reads through MiXCR, one entry per CDR3 protein. The table lists more than 1 million distinct CDR3 sequences, 35% to 55% of them singletons. The chain has TRBV9 and TRBJ2-5, with 8 bases lining up with TRBD1. This sequence originates from a woman aged 60-75 years in good health. The sample was blood. The CDR3 sequence is CASSVVAGGGQETQYF. The CDR3 DNA follows: TGTGCCAGCAGCGTAGTGGCAGGGGGCGGTCAAGAGACCCAGTACTTC.